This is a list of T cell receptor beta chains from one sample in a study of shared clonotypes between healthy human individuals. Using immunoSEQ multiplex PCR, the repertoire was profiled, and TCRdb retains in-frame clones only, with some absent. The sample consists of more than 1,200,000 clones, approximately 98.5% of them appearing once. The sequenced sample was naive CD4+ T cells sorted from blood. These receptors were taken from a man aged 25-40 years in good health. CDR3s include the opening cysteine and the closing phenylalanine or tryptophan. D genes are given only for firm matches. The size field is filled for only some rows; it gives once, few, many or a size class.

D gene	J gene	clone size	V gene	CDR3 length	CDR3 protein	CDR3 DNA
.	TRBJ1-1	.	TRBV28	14	CASSLGQFNTEAFF	TGTGCCAGCAGTTTAGGACAGTTCAACACTGAAGCTTTCTTT
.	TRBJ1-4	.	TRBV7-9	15	CASSLEAGLNEKLFF	TGTGCCAGCAGCTTAGAGGCAGGGCTTAATGAAAAACTGTTTTTT
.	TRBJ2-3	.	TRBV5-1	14	CASSKDPSSDTQYF	TGCGCCAGCAGCAAGGATCCCAGCTCAGATACGCAGTATTTT
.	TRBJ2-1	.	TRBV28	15	CASSLRRRRYNEQFF	TGTGCCAGCAGTTTAAGGCGGAGACGTTACAATGAGCAGTTCTTC
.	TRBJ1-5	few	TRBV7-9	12	CASSLRGQPQHF	TGTGCCAGCAGCTTACGGGGTCAGCCCCAGCATTTT
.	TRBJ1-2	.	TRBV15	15	CATSRDNGPVYGYTF	TGTGCCACCAGCAGAGATAATGGGCCGGTCTATGGCTACACCTTC
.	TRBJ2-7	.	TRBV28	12	CASSLGLGEQYF	TGTGCCAGCAGTTTAGGGTTGGGGGAGCAGTACTTC
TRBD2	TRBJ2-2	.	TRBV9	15	CASSKTSRNTGELFF	TGTGCCAGCAGTAAGACTAGCAGGAACACCGGGGAGCTGTTTTTT
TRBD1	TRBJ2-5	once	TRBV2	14	CASSEVTGQETQYF	TGTGCCAGCAGTGAAGTGACAGGGCAAGAGACCCAGTACTTC
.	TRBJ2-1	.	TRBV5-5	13	CASSLIMGNEQFF	TGTGCCAGCAGTCTGATAATGGGGAATGAGCAGTTCTTC
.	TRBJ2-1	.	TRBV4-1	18	CASSQDVIVGRIRNEQFF	TGCGCCAGCAGCCAAGATGTCATAGTTGGCAGAATCCGCAATGAGCAGTTCTTC
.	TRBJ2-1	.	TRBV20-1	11	CSASGLREQFF	TGCAGTGCAAGCGGATTGCGTGAGCAGTTCTTC
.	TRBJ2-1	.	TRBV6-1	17	CASSEIRHWDGSNEQFF	TGTGCCAGCAGTGAAATCCGCCATTGGGATGGTAGCAATGAGCAGTTCTTC
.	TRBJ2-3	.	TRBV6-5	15	CASSPGSVSTDTQYF	TGTGCCAGCAGCCCTGGTTCCGTTAGCACAGATACGCAGTATTTT
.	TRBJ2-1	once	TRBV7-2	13	CASSLGSANEQFF	TGTGCCAGCAGCTTAGGGTCGGCCAATGAGCAGTTCTTC
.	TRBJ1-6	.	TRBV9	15	CASSVGSSYNSPLHF	TGTGCCAGCAGCGTAGGTAGCTCCTATAATTCACCCCTCCACTTT
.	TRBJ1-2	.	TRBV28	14	CASSFKGFRYGYTF	TGTGCCAGCAGTTTTAAGGGTTTCCGCTATGGCTACACCTTC
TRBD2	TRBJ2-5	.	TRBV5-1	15	CASSLGRGARETQYF	TGCGCCAGCAGCTTGGGGCGGGGGGCGCGAGAGACCCAGTACTTC
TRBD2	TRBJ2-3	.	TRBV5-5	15	CASSRPGGLGDTQYF	TGTGCCAGCAGCAGGCCGGGAGGGTTAGGAGATACGCAGTATTTT
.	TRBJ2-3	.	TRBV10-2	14	CASSQRRSTDTQYF	TGCGCCAGCAGCCAAAGGCGAAGCACAGATACGCAGTATTTT
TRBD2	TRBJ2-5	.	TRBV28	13	CASTTSGRETQYF	TGTGCCAGCACAACTAGCGGGAGGGAGACCCAGTACTTC
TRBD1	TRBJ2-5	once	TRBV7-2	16	CASSFRYRGFLETQYF	TGTGCCAGCAGCTTTAGGTACAGGGGATTCTTAGAGACCCAGTACTTC
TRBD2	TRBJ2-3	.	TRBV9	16	CASSAGTSVATDTQYF	TGTGCCAGCAGCGCCGGGACTAGCGTTGCCACAGATACGCAGTATTTT
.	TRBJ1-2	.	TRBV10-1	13	CASSEIADYGYTF	TGCGCCAGCAGTGAGATTGCAGACTATGGCTACACCTTC
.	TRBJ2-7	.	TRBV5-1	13	CASSLPRIYEQYF	TGCGCCAGCAGCTTGCCACGGATCTACGAGCAGTACTTC
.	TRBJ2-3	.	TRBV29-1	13	CSAARGRTDTQYF	TGCAGCGCCGCCCGGGGGCGCACAGATACGCAGTATTTT
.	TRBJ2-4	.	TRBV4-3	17	CASSQDDGWRAKNIQYF	TGCGCCAGCAGCCAAGATGATGGATGGCGAGCGAAAAACATTCAGTACTTC
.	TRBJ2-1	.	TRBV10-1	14	CASSENRVRNEQFF	TGCGCCAGCAGTGAGAACAGAGTAAGAAATGAGCAGTTCTTC
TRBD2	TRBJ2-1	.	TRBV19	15	CASSNRAGGTNEQFF	TGTGCCAGTAGTAATCGGGCGGGAGGGACCAATGAGCAGTTCTTC
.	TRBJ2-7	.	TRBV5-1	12	CASGRPSGEQYF	TGCGCCAGCGGGAGGCCCTCGGGCGAGCAGTACTTC
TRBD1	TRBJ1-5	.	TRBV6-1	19	CASSEAPGTGVLRNQPQHF	TGTGCCAGCAGTGAAGCTCCCGGGACAGGGGTATTGAGGAATCAGCCCCAGCATTTT
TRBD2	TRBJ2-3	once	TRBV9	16	CASSPITSGRLTTQYF	TGTGCCAGCAGCCCCATCACTAGCGGCCGTTTAACTACGCAGTATTTT
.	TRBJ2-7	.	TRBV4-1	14	CASKREQRVGEQYF	TGCGCCAGCAAAAGGGAGCAGAGAGTGGGTGAGCAGTACTTC
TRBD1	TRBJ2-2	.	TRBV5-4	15	CASSTRTGSGGELFF	TGTGCCAGCAGCACACGGACAGGGTCGGGCGGGGAGCTGTTTTTT
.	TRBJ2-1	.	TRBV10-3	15	CAISEGMSSYNEQFF	TGTGCCATCAGTGAAGGGATGAGCTCCTACAATGAGCAGTTCTTC
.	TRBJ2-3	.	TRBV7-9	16	CASSPPGWGGADTQYF	TGTGCCAGCAGCCCACCCGGCTGGGGTGGAGCAGATACGCAGTATTTT
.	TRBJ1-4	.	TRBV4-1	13	CASSQDSRMALFF	TGCGCCAGCAGCCAAGATTCTCGGATGGCACTGTTTTTT
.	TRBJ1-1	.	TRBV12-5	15	CASGLVTAANTEAFF	TGTGCTAGTGGTTTGGTTACGGCAGCGAACACTGAAGCTTTCTTT
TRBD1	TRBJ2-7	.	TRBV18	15	CASSPPGQDSYEQYF	TGTGCCAGCTCACCTCCGGGACAGGACTCCTACGAGCAGTACTTC
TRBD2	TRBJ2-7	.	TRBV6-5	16	CASSYSPAGSIWEQYF	TGTGCCAGCAGTTACTCTCCAGCGGGGAGTATTTGGGAGCAGTACTTC
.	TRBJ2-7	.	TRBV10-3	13	CAIKQQESYEQYF	TGTGCCATCAAGCAACAGGAGTCCTACGAGCAGTACTTC
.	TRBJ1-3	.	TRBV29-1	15	CSVVSGQGSGNTIYF	TGCAGCGTTGTCAGTGGGCAGGGGTCTGGAAACACCATATATTTT
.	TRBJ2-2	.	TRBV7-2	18	CASSLAFQFLMNTGELFF	TGTGCCAGCAGCTTAGCTTTCCAGTTCTTGATGAACACCGGGGAGCTGTTTTTT
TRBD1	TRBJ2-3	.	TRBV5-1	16	CASSFWTGVRTDTQYF	TGCGCCAGCAGCTTCTGGACAGGGGTGCGCACAGATACGCAGTATTTT
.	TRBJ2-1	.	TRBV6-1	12	CASSVNYNEQFF	TGTGCCAGCAGCGTTAACTACAATGAGCAGTTCTTC
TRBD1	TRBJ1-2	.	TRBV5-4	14	CASSADRGGYGYTF	TGTGCCAGCAGCGCGGACAGGGGGGGGTATGGCTACACCTTC
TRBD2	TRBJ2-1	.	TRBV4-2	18	CASSQELAGGIASDEQFF	TGTGCCAGCAGCCAAGAACTAGCGGGAGGTATTGCGTCCGATGAGCAGTTCTTC
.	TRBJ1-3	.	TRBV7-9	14	CASSRAGVADTIYF	TGTGCCAGCAGCCGGGCCGGGGTGGCGGACACCATATATTTT
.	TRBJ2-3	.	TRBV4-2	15	CASSQGGDLTDTQYF	TGTGCCAGCAGCCAAGGAGGGGACCTCACAGATACGCAGTATTTT
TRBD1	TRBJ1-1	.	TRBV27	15	CATHHRGITNTEAFF	TGTGCCACCCACCACAGGGGTATCACGAACACTGAAGCTTTCTTT
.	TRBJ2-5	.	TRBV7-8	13	CASSLDPVGTQYF	TGTGCCAGCAGCCTGGACCCTGTTGGGACCCAGTACTTC
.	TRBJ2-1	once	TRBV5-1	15	CASSLGGLSYNEQFF	TGCGCCAGCAGCTTGGGTGGTCTCTCCTACAATGAGCAGTTCTTC
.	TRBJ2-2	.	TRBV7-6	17	CASSPRRVVPNTGELFF	TGTGCCAGCAGCCCCCGGCGGGTGGTACCGAACACCGGGGAGCTGTTTTTT
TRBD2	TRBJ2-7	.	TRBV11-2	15	CASSPGLAGYYEQYF	TGTGCCAGCAGCCCGGGACTAGCGGGATACTACGAGCAGTACTTC
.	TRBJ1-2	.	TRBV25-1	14	CASSEIGRDYGYTF	TGTGCCAGCAGTGAGATCGGGAGGGACTATGGCTACACCTTC
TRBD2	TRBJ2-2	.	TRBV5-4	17	CASSTINSGSRTGELFF	TGTGCCAGCAGCACCATTAATAGCGGGAGTCGTACCGGGGAGCTGTTTTTT